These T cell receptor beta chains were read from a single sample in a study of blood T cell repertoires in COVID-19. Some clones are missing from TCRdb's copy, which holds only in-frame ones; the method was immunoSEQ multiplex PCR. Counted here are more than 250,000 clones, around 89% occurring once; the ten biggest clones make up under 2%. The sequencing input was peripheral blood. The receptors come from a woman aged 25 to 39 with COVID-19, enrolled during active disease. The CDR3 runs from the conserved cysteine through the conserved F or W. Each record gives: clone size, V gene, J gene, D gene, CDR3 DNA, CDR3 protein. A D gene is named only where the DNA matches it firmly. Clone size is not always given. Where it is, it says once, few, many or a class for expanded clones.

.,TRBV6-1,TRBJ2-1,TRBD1,TGTGCCAGCAGTGAATTTCAGGGGGTTAAGTTCTTC,CASSEFQGVKFF
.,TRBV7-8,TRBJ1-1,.,TGTGCCAGCAGACGGACTTTGAACACTGAAGCTTTCTTT,CASRRTLNTEAFF
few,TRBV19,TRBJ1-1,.,TGTGCCAGTAGCCGGACAGCTGAAGCTTTCTTT,CASSRTAEAFF
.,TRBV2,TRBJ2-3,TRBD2,TGTGCCAGCAGGGGGAGTAGCGGGGGCTGGGCAGATACGCAGTATTTT,CASRGSSGGWADTQYF
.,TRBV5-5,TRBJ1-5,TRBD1,TGTGCCAGCAGCTTACAGGGGGCACAGCCCCAGCATTTT,CASSLQGAQPQHF
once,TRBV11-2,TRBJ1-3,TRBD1,TGTGCCAGCAGCTTAGGGACAGGGACTGGAAACACCATATATTTT,CASSLGTGTGNTIYF
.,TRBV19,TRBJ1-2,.,TGTGCCAGTAGTATGAAGACAGCCTATGGCTACACCTTC,CASSMKTAYGYTF
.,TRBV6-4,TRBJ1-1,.,TGTGCCAGCAGTGAGCAACGAGGGACTGAAGCTTTCTTT,CASSEQRGTEAFF
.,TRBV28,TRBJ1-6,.,TGTGCCAGCAGTTTATCTGGCGGGGGTGATTCACCCCTCCACTTT,CASSLSGGGDSPLHF
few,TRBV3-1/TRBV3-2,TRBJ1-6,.,TGTGCCAGCAGCCGACGCGGGCCCCTCCACTTT,CASSRRGPLHF
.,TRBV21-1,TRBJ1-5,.,TGTGCCAGCAGCAATTATTTACCCCGCGGAGACAGGGGTAATCAGCCCCAGCATTTT,CASSNYLPRGDRGNQPQHF
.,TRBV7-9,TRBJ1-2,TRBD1,TGTGCCAGCAGCCCAAACCCGGGACAGCTCGTTAACTATGGCTACACCTTC,CASSPNPGQLVNYGYTF
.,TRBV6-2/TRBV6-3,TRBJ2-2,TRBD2,TGTGCCAGCAGTCGGACTAGCGGGGGGACTAACACCGGGGAGCTGTTTTTT,CASSRTSGGTNTGELFF
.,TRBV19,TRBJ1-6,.,TGTGCCAGTAGCCCACAGAGCTCCTATAATTCACCCCTCCACTTT,CASSPQSSYNSPLHF